Sequencing of this T cell receptor beta chain was carried out in a study of identifying expanded T cells in peripheral blood. The study, taken as a whole, reports: Over approximately two and four weeks, about 15 and 18 clones changed, versus roughly 1.2 between replicates. Approximately two-week clone count variance significantly increased as total template count grew.

V was pared by 6 bases and J by 8 bases, with 19 bases between. The CDR3 consists of 14 residues. Looked up from germline, CDR1 is SGHTA and CDR2 is FQGNSA. Concerning this clone itself: The antigen is not known.

No infections or other immune events were documented during collection. Clones were sequenced by immunoSEQ multiplex PCR, and TCRdb holds only the in-frame ones, with some missing. The sample records about 50,000 clones, over 80% being singletons. The chain couples TRBV7-2 to TRBJ1-1; D is undetermined. This receptor was obtained from a person between 18 and 75 years old in good health. Sequenced material: blood. DNA of the CDR3: TGTGCCAGCAGTCTAGATTTTGGACGCCCAGAAGCTTTCTTT. It encodes CASSLDFGRPEAFF.